One and the same sample provided the 15 T cell receptor beta chains below, sequenced in a study of T cells in Graves' hyperthyroidism and ophthalmopathy. TCR beta CDR3 region amplification was performed from RNA transcripts. HTBI primers were employed in a first-round RT-PCR of the TCR CDR3. TCRdb called the multiplex PCR reads again in MiXCR, with one record for every CDR3 protein. Seen here are 270,000 or so distinct CDR3 sequences, 25% to 30% observed once, and the top ten hold about 30%. The sequencing input was blood. The receptors were sampled from a man aged 40-55 years with Graves' hyperthyroidism that later progressed to Graves' ophthalmopathy.

This clonotype was picked up many times. This rearrangement joins TRBV19 to TRBJ2-2, with 11 bases fitting TRBD2. Germline V gene lookup returns CDR1 LNHDA and CDR2 SQIVND (reference sequence). The CDR3 covers 15 residues. V shed 7 bases, J shed 5 bases, and the junction held 6 bases outside the gene matches. CDR3 sequence (DNA): TGTGCCAGTAACCCTAGCGGGAGGTGGACCGGGGAGCTGTTTTTT. Amino acid sequence: CASNPSGRWTGELFF.

The table lists this clonotype with many counts. V usage is TRBV11-2 and J usage is TRBJ2-7, with D unresolved. Germline values: CDR1 SGHAT, CDR2 FQNNGV. CDR3 length: 16 amino acids. The V and J ends lost 2 bases and 0 bases respectively, with 14 bases between them. The CDR3 loop is CASSLMLTKGSYEQYF. CDR3 nucleotides: TGTGCCAGCAGCTTAATGTTGACCAAAGGCTCCTACGAGCAGTACTTC.

The sample holds many counts of this clonotype. CDR3 DNA: TGCAGTGCTACCGGGACTAGTTCCTACGAGCAGTACTTC. Translation: CSATGTSSYEQYF. V gene TRBV20-1 combines with J gene TRBJ2-7, with 8 bases lining up with TRBD2. Germline V gene sequence: CDR1 DFQATT, CDR2 SNEGSKA (reference sequence). The CDR3 has 13 residues. J was trimmed by 1 base and V by 4 bases; bases with no gene match: 3.

This clonotype has at least ten counts. The CDR3, as DNA: TGTGCCAGCAGTGTCTCCACGATTGGCGCTGAAGCTTTCTTT. Translating gives CASSVSTIGAEAFF. The rearrangement joins TRBV6-1 to TRBJ1-1; D gene uncertain. The V and J ends lost 4 bases and 6 bases respectively, with 15 bases between them. The germline CDR1 and CDR2 sequences are MNHNS and SASEGT. CDR3 length: 14 amino acids.

V is TRBV27 and J is TRBJ2-7, with 10 positions matching TRBD2. The length of the CDR3 is 14 residues. Per germline, CDR1 MNHEY and CDR2 SMNVEV (reference sequence). V dropped 7 bases and J dropped 2; count of bases not matched to a gene: 5. CDR3 amino acids: CASMGLAKTYEQYF. The CDR3 DNA follows: TGTGCCAGCATGGGACTAGCGAAAACCTACGAGCAGTACTTC.

This clonotype was found many times. The chain carries TRBV11-1 and TRBJ2-2; 8 bases match TRBD2. The germline V gene has CDR1 SGHAT and CDR2 FQDESV (reference sequence). CDR3 length: 19 residues. J gave up 7 bases and V 0 bases, and 16 bases lay outside the gene matches. The CDR3 loop is CASSLAFQLAEETDGELFF. The CDR3 region has the DNA TGTGCCAGCAGCTTAGCGTTCCAACTAGCGGAAGAAACCGACGGGGAGCTGTTTTTT.

The chain joins TRBV6-1 to TRBJ2-7; a weak D match, TRBD1 (7 bases). V was pared by 8 bases and J by 2 bases, with 19 bases between. Germline V gene data show CDR1 as MNHNS and CDR2 as SASEGT. The CDR3 covers 15 residues. CDR3 coding DNA: TGTGCCAGCCTGTACAACGCAGGGGGGACCTACGAGCAGTACTTC. It is translated as CASLYNAGGTYEQYF.

This clonotype was seen ten or more times. The V call is TRBV18, the J call TRBJ1-2; 7 bases align to TRBD1. There are 14 residues in the CDR3. V shed 5 bases and J 7 bases; nucleotides not matched to a gene: 10. In germline, CDR1 is KGHSH, CDR2 LQKENI. The CDR3 is CASSTGQSSIGYTF. CDR3 coding DNA: TGTGCCAGCTCAACGGGACAGTCGTCGATTGGCTACACCTTC. The whole variable domain, filled in from reference TRBV18 and TRBJ1-2, reads NAGVMQNPRHLVRRRGQEARLRCSPMKGHSHVYWYRQLPEEGLKFMVYLQKENIIDESGMPKERFSAEFPKEGPSILRIQQVVRGDSAAYFCASSTGQSSIGYTFGSGTRLTVV.

This clonotype was counted only a few times. This chain joins TRBV15 and TRBJ1-5; D unresolved. In germline, CDR1 is LNHNV, CDR2 YYDKDF (reference sequence). With 3 bases removed from V and 1 base from J, the gap between germline ends came to 10 bases. The CDR3 loop spans 15 amino acids. The CDR3 is CATSSRGGSNQPQHF. In DNA, the CDR3 is TGTGCCACCAGCAGCCGAGGCGGCAGCAATCAGCCCCAGCATTTT.

This clonotype was seen many times. This rearrangement joins TRBV12-3 or TRBV12-4 to TRBJ1-2; TRBD1 aligns across 11 bases. The CDR3 length is 13 residues. With 10 bases clipped from V and 7 bases from J, the junction kept 8 bases outside the gene matches. CDR3 nucleotide sequence: TGTGCCACCGGGACAGGGGGTTTGGCTGGCTACACCTTC. Its translation is CATGTGGLAGYTF.

This clonotype came up many times. The V and J genes are TRBV20-1 and TRBJ1-1; D gene uncertain. The CDR3 has 12 amino acids. Germline loops: CDR1 DFQATT, CDR2 SNEGSKA (reference sequence). The V and J ends lost 0 bases and 10 bases respectively, with 12 bases between them. In nucleotides, the CDR3 is TGCAGTGCTAGAGACGGCACTGGGGTAGCTTTCTTT. The encoded protein is CSARDGTGVAFF.

Ten or more counts support this clonotype. The chain employs TRBV7-6 and TRBJ1-2; the D is unclear. Germline CDR1 is SGHVS and CDR2 is FNYEAQ. Trimming pared 5 bases from V and 8 bases from J, leaving 21 bases between. This CDR3 has 15 amino acids. This chain's CDR3 is CASSVERTGLMGYTF. The CDR3, as DNA: TGTGCCAGCAGCGTCGAAAGGACTGGACTTATGGGCTACACCTTC.

This clonotype was recorded at least ten times. The DNA for the CDR3 is TGTGCCACCAGTGGCCTGAGTAGCCCGGGTGAGCAGTTCTTC. Translated, it gives CATSGLSSPGEQFF. The rearrangement links TRBV24-1 to TRBJ2-1; no firm D call. Germline V gene sequence: CDR1 KGHDR, CDR2 SFDVKD. This CDR3 comprises 14 residues. The V and J ends lost 5 bases and 9 bases respectively, with 16 bases between them.

As to this clonotype: A junction boundary mismatches the germline segment, possibly from a read error. V usage is TRBV30 and J usage is TRBJ1-1; D is undetermined. CDR1 GTSNPN and CDR2 SVGIG come from the germline V gene (reference sequence). There are 13 residues in the CDR3. DNA for the CDR3: TGTGCCTGGCTCGACGGCATGAACACTGGAGCTTTCTTT. Protein: CAWLDGMNTGAFF.

This clonotype was seen just once. V is TRBV12-3 or TRBV12-4 and J is TRBJ1-1; 7 bases map to TRBD1. Trimming at V came to 6 bases and at J to 2 bases, leaving 6 bases not matched to a gene. This CDR3 contains 14 residues. CDR3: CASSIGQVNTEAFF. The DNA of the CDR3 is TGTGCCAGCAGCATAGGACAGGTTAACACTGAAGCTTTCTTT.